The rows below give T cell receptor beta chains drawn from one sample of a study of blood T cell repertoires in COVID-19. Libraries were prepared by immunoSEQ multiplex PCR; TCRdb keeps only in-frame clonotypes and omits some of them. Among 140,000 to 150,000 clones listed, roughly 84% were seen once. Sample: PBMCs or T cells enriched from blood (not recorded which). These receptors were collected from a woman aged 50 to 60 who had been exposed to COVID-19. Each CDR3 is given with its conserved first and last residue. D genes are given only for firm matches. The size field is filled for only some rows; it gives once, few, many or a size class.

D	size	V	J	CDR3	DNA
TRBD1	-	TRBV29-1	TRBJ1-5	CSVGQGAGQPQHF	TGCAGCGTTGGACAGGGGGCTGGTCAGCCCCAGCATTTT
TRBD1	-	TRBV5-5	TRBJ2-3	CASSRTGASLADTQYF	TGTGCCAGCAGCCGCACAGGGGCCTCCCTGGCAGATACGCAGTATTTT
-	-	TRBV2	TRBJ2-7	CASSVGLYGEQYF	TGTGCCAGCAGTGTAGGACTCTACGGGGAGCAGTACTTC
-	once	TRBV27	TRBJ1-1	CASSLTTGNTEAFF	TGTGCCAGCAGTTTAACGACGGGAAACACTGAAGCTTTCTTT
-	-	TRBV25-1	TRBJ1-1	CASSEYTDTEAFF	TGTGCCAGCAGTGAATATACAGACACTGAAGCTTTCTTT
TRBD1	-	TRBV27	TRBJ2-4	CASRGTGAKNIQYF	TGTGCCAGCAGGGGGACAGGGGCCAAAAACATTCAGTACTTC
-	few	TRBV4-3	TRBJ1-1	CASSGYTSGNTEAFF	TGCGCCAGCAGCGGCTATACCTCAGGGAACACTGAAGCTTTCTTT
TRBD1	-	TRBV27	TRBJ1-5	CASRVGQGSGQPQHF	TGTGCCAGCAGAGTGGGACAGGGGTCTGGCCAGCCCCAGCATTTT
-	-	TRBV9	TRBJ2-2	CASSTNPGEINTGELFF	TGTGCCAGCAGCACAAACCCAGGGGAAATTAACACCGGGGAGCTGTTTTTT
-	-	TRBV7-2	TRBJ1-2	CANDDDSRYGYTF	TGTGCCAACGACGACGATAGCCGATATGGCTACACCTTC
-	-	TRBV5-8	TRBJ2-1	CASSLGVRDNEQFF	TGTGCCAGCAGCTTGGGAGTTCGGGACAATGAGCAGTTCTTC
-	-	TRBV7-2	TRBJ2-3	CASSRSTKGSTDTQYF	TGTGCCAGCAGCCGTTCCACGAAGGGGAGCACAGATACGCAGTATTTT
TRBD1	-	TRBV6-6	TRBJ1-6	CASSQTTGENSPLHF	TGTGCCAGCAGTCAAACGACAGGGGAGAATTCACCCCTCCACTTT
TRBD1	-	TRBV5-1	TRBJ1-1	CASRIQGTNTEAFF	TGCGCCAGCAGGATACAGGGGACGAACACTGAAGCTTTCTTT
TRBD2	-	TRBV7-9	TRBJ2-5	CASSQRRGSQETQYF	TGTGCCAGCAGCCAAAGGCGGGGGTCTCAAGAGACCCAGTACTTC
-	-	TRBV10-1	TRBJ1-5	CASSELGAPSLQPQHF	TGCGCCAGCAGTGAGCTTGGGGCACCTTCTCTCCAGCCCCAGCATTTT
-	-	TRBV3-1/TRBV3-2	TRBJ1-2	CASSLPQGGGYTF	TGTGCCAGCAGCCTACCACAGGGTGGCGGCTACACCTTC
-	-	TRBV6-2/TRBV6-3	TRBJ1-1	CASSYGGAEAFF	TGTGCCAGCAGTTACGGAGGCGCTGAAGCTTTCTTT
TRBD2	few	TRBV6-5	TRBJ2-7	CASKGLAGVVEQYF	TGTGCCAGCAAGGGGCTAGCGGGAGTGGTCGAGCAGTACTTC
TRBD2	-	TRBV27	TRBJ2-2	CASSFWTSGNTGELFF	TGTGCCAGCAGTTTCTGGACTAGCGGGAACACCGGGGAGCTGTTTTTT
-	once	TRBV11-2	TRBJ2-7	CASSVPPDEGKHEQYF	TGTGCCAGCAGCGTTCCTCCCGACGAGGGAAAGCACGAGCAGTACTTC
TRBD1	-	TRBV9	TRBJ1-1	CASSVVGQGGTEAFF	TGTGCCAGCAGCGTAGTTGGACAGGGGGGCACTGAAGCTTTCTTT
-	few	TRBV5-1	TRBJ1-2	CASSLALTEDGYTF	TGCGCCAGCAGCTTGGCCTTAACAGAAGATGGCTACACCTTC
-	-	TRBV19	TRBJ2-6	CASSKLSGANVLTF	TGTGCCAGTAGTAAGCTCTCTGGGGCCAACGTCCTGACTTTC
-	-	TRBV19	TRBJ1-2	CASTSASRVQKLYGYTF	TGTGCCAGTACTTCAGCTAGTCGGGTCCAGAAGCTCTATGGCTACACCTTC
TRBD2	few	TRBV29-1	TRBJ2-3	CSVAPSGRFTDTQYF	TGCAGCGTTGCCCCTAGCGGGAGGTTTACGGATACGCAGTATTTT
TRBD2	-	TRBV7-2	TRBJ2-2	CASSSPGLAGGQELFF	TGTGCCAGCAGCTCACCGGGACTAGCGGGGGGGCAGGAGCTGTTTTTT
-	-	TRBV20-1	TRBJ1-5	CSAEALGPQHF	TGCAGTGCCGAAGCGTTGGGGCCCCAGCATTTT